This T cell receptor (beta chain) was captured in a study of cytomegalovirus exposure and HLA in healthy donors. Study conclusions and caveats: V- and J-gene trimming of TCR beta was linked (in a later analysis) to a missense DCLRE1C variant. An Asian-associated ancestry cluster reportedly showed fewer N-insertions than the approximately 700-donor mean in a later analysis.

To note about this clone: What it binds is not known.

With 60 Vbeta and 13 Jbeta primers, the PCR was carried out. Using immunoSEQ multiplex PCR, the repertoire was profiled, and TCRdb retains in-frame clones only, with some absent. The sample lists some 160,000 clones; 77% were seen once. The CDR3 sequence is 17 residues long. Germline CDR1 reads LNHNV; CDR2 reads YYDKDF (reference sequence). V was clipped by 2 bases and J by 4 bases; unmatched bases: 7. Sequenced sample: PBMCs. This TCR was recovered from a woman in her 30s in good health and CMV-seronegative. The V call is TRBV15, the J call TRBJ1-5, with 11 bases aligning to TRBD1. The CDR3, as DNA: TGTGCCACCAGCAGATCGCTGGACAGGGGGCGAAATCAGCCCCAGCATTTT. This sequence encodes CATSRSLDRGRNQPQHF.